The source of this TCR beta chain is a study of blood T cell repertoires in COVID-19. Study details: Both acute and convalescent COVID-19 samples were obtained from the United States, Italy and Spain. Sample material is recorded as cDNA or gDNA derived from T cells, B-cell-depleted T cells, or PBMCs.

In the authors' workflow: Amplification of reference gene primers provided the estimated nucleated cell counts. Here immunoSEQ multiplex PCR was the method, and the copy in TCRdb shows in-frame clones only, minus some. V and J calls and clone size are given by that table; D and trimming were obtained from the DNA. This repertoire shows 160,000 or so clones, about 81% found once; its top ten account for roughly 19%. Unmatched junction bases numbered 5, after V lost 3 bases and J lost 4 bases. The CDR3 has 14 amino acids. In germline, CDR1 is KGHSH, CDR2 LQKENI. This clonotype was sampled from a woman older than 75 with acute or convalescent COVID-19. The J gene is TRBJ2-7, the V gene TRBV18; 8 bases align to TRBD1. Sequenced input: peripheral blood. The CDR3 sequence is CASSPRQGWYEQYF. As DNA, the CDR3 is TGTGCCAGCTCACCGCGACAGGGGTGGTACGAGCAGTACTTC.